This TCR beta chain originates from a study of beta chain features in type 1 diabetes. This clone was detected a few times. Antigen: not known. Study-level results: Sampled from patients, naive, central memory and Treg TCRB repertoires appeared more similar than those sampled from healthy donors. People with Type 1 diabetes carried modestly yet significantly shorter TCRB CDR3s in all four CD4+ subsets.

The CDR3 is 13 residues long. Trimming left V 7 bases short and J 4 bases short, with 14 bases between. Germline assignment: CDR1 SQVTM and CDR2 ANQGSEA. Every sorted population was more than 98% pure. Every bit of the isolated RNA underwent reverse transcription, so sequencing read expressed TCRB transcripts. Libraries were prepared by immunoSEQ multiplex PCR; TCRdb keeps only in-frame clonotypes and omits some of them. The data hold a few hundred thousand clones, with 8.5% to 10% observed a single time. The chain couples TRBV29-1 to TRBJ1-5; a possible D gene is TRBD1 (5 bases). The sample taken for sequencing was central memory CD4+ T cells from blood. The sequence was collected from a man in his thirties or forties with type 1 diabetes. Here the CDR3 reads CSALPGPNQPQHF. Here the CDR3 DNA reads TGCAGCGCTCTCCCGGGACCAAATCAGCCCCAGCATTTT.